This section outlines one TCR beta chain sequence together with its context. This entry belongs to a study of blood T cell repertoires in COVID-19. Study overall: PBMCs, B-cell-depleted T cells, or T cells provided the cDNA or gDNA that made up the material.

Original analysis: How many nucleated cells were present was estimated from reference gene primer amplification. Profiled with immunoSEQ multiplex PCR; TCRdb holds only in-frame clones, not every one. V and J calls and clone size come straight from that table; D and trimming were deduced from the DNA. Of approximately 81,000 clones listed, 75% to 90% are singletons. The age range of participants was about 18 to 90 years, with residence in about two dozen US areas. CDR3 size: 14 residues. Germline V gene sequence: CDR1 SGDLS, CDR2 YYNGEE. With 2 bases removed from V and 7 bases from J, the gap between germline ends came to 10 bases.

V usage is TRBV9 and J usage is TRBJ1-6; D is possibly TRBD1 (5 bases). This sequence originates from a woman in her forties or fifties with acute COVID-19. The sequencing input was PBMCs or T cells enriched from blood (not recorded which). The CDR3 protein is CASSVTGGNSPLHF. The DNA for the CDR3 is TGTGCCAGCAGCGTCACAGGTGGAAATTCACCCCTCCACTTT.